Each of the 19 T cell receptor beta chains below was sequenced from the same sample in a study of spatial heterogeneity in lung cancer. Study-wide results and caveats: It was found that expanded intratumoral alpha and beta TCR counts tracked tumor mutation counts.

TCRdb reprocessed the 5' RACE reads via MiXCR and lists one record per CDR3 protein. The sample carries 15,000 to 20,000 distinct CDR3 sequences, 7.5% recorded once. For these receptors, no antigen is known. Time point of the sample: sample taken at primary tumor resection. This material consisted of lung tumor tissue, taken at surgery. The receptors here all came from a male donor with early-stage non-small cell lung cancer.

By frequency in the sample, this clonotype is medium-sized (0.01 to 0.1%). The chain joins TRBV10-3 to TRBJ1-1, with TRBD1 matching over 9 bases. Germline-derived CDR1 and CDR2 are ENHRY and SYGVKD. V trimming: 7 bases; J trimming: 5 bases; junction bases outside the gene matches: 11. The CDR3 is made up of 15 amino acids. The CDR3 DNA reads TGTGCCATCACTACACGGACAGGGGTTGGGACTGAAGCTTTCTTT. This sequence encodes CAITTRTGVGTEAFF.

This clonotype was recorded many times. This chain links TRBV20-1 with TRBJ2-5; TRBD2 matches at 11 bases. Trimming at V came to 1 base and at J to 3 bases, leaving 7 bases not matched to a gene. Germline loops: CDR1 DFQATT, CDR2 SNEGSKA (reference sequence). The CDR3 consists of 16 residues. In DNA, the CDR3 is TGCAGTGCTAGAGGTGCTAGCGGGGGGATGAAAGAGACCCAGTACTTC. This encodes CSARGASGGMKETQYF.

This clonotype has only a few counts. The V call is TRBV20-1, the J call TRBJ2-1; 8 bases agree with TRBD1. Trimming took 6 bases from V and 4 from J; bases not matched to a gene: 11. The CDR3 is made up of 15 amino acids. Germline V gene sequence: CDR1 DFQATT, CDR2 SNEGSKA (reference sequence). The CDR3 DNA is TGCAGTGCAAAGGGACAGGCGGTTTTTTACAATGAGCAGTTCTTC. Translating it yields CSAKGQAVFYNEQFF.

This chain joins TRBV7-8 and TRBJ2-5, with a possible D match to TRBD1 (6 bases). The V gene lost 8 bases and the J gene lost 5 bases, with 9 bases spanning the gap. The CDR3 consists of 11 residues. Germline lookup yields CDR1 SGHVS and CDR2 FQNEAQ. This chain's CDR3 is CASGGRETQYF. As DNA, the CDR3 is TGTGCCAGCGGGGGCCGGGAGACCCAGTACTTC.

The table lists this clonotype with many counts. This sequence joins TRBV5-5 and TRBJ1-6; perhaps TRBD1 as D (5 bases). V lost 5 bases to trimming and J lost 7 bases, with 19 bases between them. The CDR3 spans 16 residues. Germline V lookup: CDR1 SGHKS, CDR2 YYEKEE (reference sequence). CDR3 in amino acids: CASSLIGRGSNSPLHF. The CDR3 bases are TGTGCCAGCAGTTTGATAGGACGGGGGTCGAATTCACCCCTCCACTTT.

This clonotype occurred many times. The chain couples TRBV20-1 to TRBJ1-2; D gene uncertain. The CDR3 totals 14 residues. Trimming took off 5 bases at V and 11 bases at J, with 24 bases between the two ends. Germline lookup yields CDR1 DFQATT and CDR2 SNEGSKA (reference sequence). This chain's CDR3 is CSALNNGSPLGYTF. DNA for the CDR3: TGCAGTGCTCTAAATAATGGAAGCCCTCTAGGTTACACCTTC.

This clonotype was seen at least ten times. The V gene is TRBV4-1, the J gene TRBJ1-4, with D hard to call. This CDR3 has 15 amino acids. CDR1 MGHRA and CDR2 YSYEKL come from the germline V gene. The V and J ends lost 0 bases and 10 bases respectively, with 15 bases between them. The CDR3 loop is CASSQDVAGGRKLFF. In DNA form, the CDR3 reads TGCGCCAGCAGCCAAGACGTAGCGGGAGGAAGAAAACTGTTTTTT.

The V and J genes are TRBV20-1 and TRBJ2-1, with 15 bases identical to TRBD2. CDR1 DFQATT and CDR2 SNEGSKA come from the germline V gene (reference sequence). The CDR3 runs 17 residues. The V segment lost 6 bases and the J segment 1 base; nucleotides outside the gene matches: 7. This chain's CDR3 is CSARTSGGVRSYNEQFF. As DNA, the CDR3 is TGCAGTGCACGGACTAGCGGGGGGGTTAGGTCCTACAATGAGCAGTTCTTC.

This clonotype was detected many times. The rearrangement joins TRBV9 to TRBJ2-7, with TRBD1 matching over 12 bases. Germline assignment: CDR1 SGDLS and CDR2 YYNGEE. The CDR3 spans 15 residues. V lost 4 bases to trimming and J lost 6 bases; unmatched junction nucleotides: 8. The CDR3 region is CASSFRGQGAGEQYF. CDR3 DNA: TGTGCCAGCAGCTTCAGGGGACAGGGGGCTGGCGAGCAGTACTTC.

This clonotype was seen ten or more times. The chain is built from TRBV7-3 and TRBJ2-6; 10 bases are a match to TRBD1. The length of the CDR3 is 18 residues. Germline lookup yields CDR1 SGHTA and CDR2 FQGTGA. J gave up 4 bases and V 4 bases, and 10 bases lay outside the gene matches. The CDR3 DNA follows: TGTGCCAGCAGCTCTACCGGGACAGGGGTTTCAGGGGCCAACGTCCTGACTTTC. The encoded protein is CASSSTGTGVSGANVLTF.

This clonotype was picked up a small number of times. CDR3 loop: CASSPQWAIPGQGKNTEAFF. DNA for the CDR3: TGTGCCAGCAGCCCCCAGTGGGCCATCCCGGGACAGGGCAAGAACACTGAAGCTTTCTTT. The chain combines TRBV7-2 with TRBJ1-1, with 9 bases fitting TRBD1. CDR3 size: 20 residues. CDR1 SGHTA and CDR2 FQGNSA come from the germline V gene. V trimming: 5 bases; J trimming: 1 base; junction bases outside the gene matches: 20. The variable domain in full, with the rest retrieved from reference TRBV7-2 and TRBJ1-1, is GAGVSQSPSNKVTEKGKDVELRCDPISGHTALYWYRQSLGQGLEFLIYFQGNSAPDKSGLPSDRFSAERTGGSVSTLTIQRTQQEDSAVYLCASSPQWAIPGQGKNTEAFFGQGTRLTVV.

V gene TRBV2 combines with J gene TRBJ2-1; D ambiguous. CDR1 SNHLY and CDR2 FYNNEI come from the germline V gene. The CDR3 contains 16 residues. Deletions cut 3 bases from V and 0 bases from J, with 12 bases between. CDR3 nucleotides: TGTGCCAGCAGTGAGAGTAGTCTACACTCCTACAATGAGCAGTTCTTC. It is translated as CASSESSLHSYNEQFF. The whole variable domain, remainder taken from reference TRBV2 and TRBJ2-1, is EPEVTQTPSHQVTQMGQEVILRCVPISNHLYFYWYRQILGQKVEFLVSFYNNEISEKSEIFDDQFSVERPDGSNFTLKIRSTKLEDSAMYFCASSESSLHSYNEQFFGPGTRLTVL.

This clonotype was seen many times. The chain uses TRBV6-6 and TRBJ2-3; the match to TRBD2 covers 8 bases. In germline, CDR1 is MNHNY, CDR2 SVGAGI (reference sequence). The CDR3 spans 16 residues. J was trimmed by 1 base and V by 3 bases; bases with no gene match: 6. DNA for the CDR3: TGTGCCAGCAGTTATGGTGGGCGGGGGGGCACAGATACGCAGTATTTT. Translating gives CASSYGGRGGTDTQYF.

This clonotype showed up just a few times. CDR3 coding DNA: TGTGCCAGCTCCAAGGGAGGGGCCGAGCAGTACTTC. Amino acid sequence: CASSKGGAEQYF. The V gene is TRBV9, the J gene TRBJ2-7; 7 bases match TRBD2. J lost 6 bases, V lost 7 bases, and 7 bases had no gene match. From germline, CDR1 is SGDLS and CDR2 YYNGEE. The CDR3 loop spans 12 amino acids.

This clonotype occurred many times. This chain joins TRBV6-5 and TRBJ1-2; 8 bases are a match to TRBD1. There are 13 residues in the CDR3. Germline CDR1 reads MNHEY; CDR2 reads SVGAGI. With V trimmed by 6 bases and J by 6 bases, 6 bases remained unmatched. The CDR3 DNA reads as TGTGCCAGCAGCACAGACAGGGGCAATGGCTACACCTTC. Residues: CASSTDRGNGYTF.

This clonotype was detected many times. The rearrangement joins TRBV11-2 to TRBJ2-7; no clear D. Trimming removed 5 bases from V and 1 base from J, with 15 bases in between. The CDR3 sequence is 15 residues long. The germline V gene has CDR1 SGHAT and CDR2 FQNNGV. CDR3 in amino acids: CASSVVDGGSYEQYF. The CDR3 nucleotides read TGTGCCAGCAGCGTAGTGGACGGTGGTTCCTACGAGCAGTACTTC.

This clonotype was detected ten times or more. V and J are TRBV7-2 and TRBJ2-6; D remains unclear. The CDR3 consists of 15 residues. Trimming removed 4 bases from V and 0 bases from J, with 7 bases in between. Germline CDR1 and CDR2: SGHTA and FQGNSA. DNA for the CDR3: TGTGCCAGCAGCTCACGTTCCTCTGGGGCCAACGTCCTGACTTTC. Protein product: CASSSRSSGANVLTF.

This clonotype has only a few counts. The chain carries TRBV5-6 and TRBJ2-5; TRBD2 matches 7 bases. Trimming cost V 4 bases and J 0 bases; bases outside gene matches: 6. Germline CDR1 is SGHDT and CDR2 is YYEEEE. The length of the CDR3 is 15 residues. The CDR3 DNA follows: TGTGCCAGCAGCCCTTGGACTAGGCACCAAGAGACCCAGTACTTC. It is translated as CASSPWTRHQETQYF.

This clonotype was counted ten times or more. This chain connects TRBV14 to TRBJ2-5; perhaps D is TRBD1 or TRBD2 (5 bases each). The germline V and J ends were trimmed by 4 bases and 3 bases, with 15 bases remaining between them. Germline CDR1 and CDR2: SGHDN and FVKESK. CDR3 size: 15 residues. This CDR3 is CASSPGPGLEETQYF. Written as DNA, the CDR3 is TGTGCCAGCAGCCCCGGCCCGGGGCTGGAAGAGACCCAGTACTTC.